This record covers a single T cell receptor (beta chain). CDR3 size: 13 residues. V was clipped by 7 bases and J by 2 bases; unmatched bases: 0. Germline V gene data show CDR1 as SGDLS and CDR2 as YYNGEE. This sample is part of a study of identifying expanded T cells in peripheral blood. Profiled with immunoSEQ multiplex PCR; TCRdb holds only in-frame clones, not every one. The repertoire holds 100,000 or so clones, with around 88% as singletons. This clonotype originated in a person between 18 and 75 years old in good health. The chain employs TRBV9 and TRBJ1-6; 7 nucleotides line up with TRBD1. Sequencing used blood. The CDR3, as DNA: TGTGCCAGCGGACAGGCCTATAATTCACCCCTCCACTTT. It yields the protein CASGQAYNSPLHF.